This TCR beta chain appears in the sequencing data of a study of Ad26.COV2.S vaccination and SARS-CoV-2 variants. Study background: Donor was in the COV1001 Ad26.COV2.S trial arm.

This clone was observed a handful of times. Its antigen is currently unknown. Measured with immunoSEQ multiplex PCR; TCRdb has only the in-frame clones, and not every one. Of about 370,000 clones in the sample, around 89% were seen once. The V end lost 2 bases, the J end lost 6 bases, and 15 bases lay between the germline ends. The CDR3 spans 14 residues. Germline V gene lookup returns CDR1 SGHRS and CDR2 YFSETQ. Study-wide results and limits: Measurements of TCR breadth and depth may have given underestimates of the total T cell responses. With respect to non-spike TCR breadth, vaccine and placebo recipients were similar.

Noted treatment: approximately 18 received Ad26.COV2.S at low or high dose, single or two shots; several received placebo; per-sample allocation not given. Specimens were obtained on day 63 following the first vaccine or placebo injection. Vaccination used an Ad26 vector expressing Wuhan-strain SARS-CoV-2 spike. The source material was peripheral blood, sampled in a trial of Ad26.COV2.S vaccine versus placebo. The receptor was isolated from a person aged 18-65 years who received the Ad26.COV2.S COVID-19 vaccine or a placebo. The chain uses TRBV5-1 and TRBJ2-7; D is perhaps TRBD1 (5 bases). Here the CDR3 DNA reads TGCGCCAGCAGCTTAGAAGGTGGTGGGGCCGAGCAGTACTTC. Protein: CASSLEGGGAEQYF.